These T cell receptor beta chains were read from a single sample in a study of T-cell memory formation after mild COVID-19. TCRdb reanalysed the 5' RACE reads using MiXCR and keeps one entry per CDR3 protein. Here the sample spans approximately 570,000 distinct CDR3 sequences, more than 15% being singletons. Sequenced input: PBMCs or a T cell subset sorted from them (not recorded which). The receptor source for this set is an adult woman who had mild COVID-19 (a few samples of this study predate the infection). Cell type and time point are not known. The CDR3 runs from the conserved cysteine through the conserved F or W. The order of the fields is clone size, V gene, D gene, J gene, CDR3 protein, CDR3 DNA. D genes are given only for firm matches. Clone size, where shown, is once, few, many, or a class for clones that have expanded.

abundance: -; v_gene: TRBV7-2; d_gene: TRBD2; j_gene: TRBJ2-7; CDR3aa: CASSPSGARYEQYF; CDR3nt: TGTGCCAGCAGCCCTAGCGGGGCCCGCTACGAGCAGTACTTC
abundance: -; v_gene: TRBV20-1; d_gene: -; j_gene: TRBJ1-1; CDR3aa: CSASWATEAFF; CDR3nt: TGCAGTGCCAGCTGGGCCACTGAAGCTTTCTTT
abundance: -; v_gene: TRBV5-1; d_gene: -; j_gene: TRBJ1-6; CDR3aa: CASSLGTNSPLHF; CDR3nt: TGCGCCAGCAGCTTGGGGACTAATTCACCCCTCCACTTT
abundance: -; v_gene: TRBV30; d_gene: -; j_gene: TRBJ1-4; CDR3aa: CAWSVNRDFEKLFF; CDR3nt: TGTGCCTGGAGTGTGAACAGGGATTTTGAAAAACTGTTTTTT
abundance: many; v_gene: TRBV29-1; d_gene: TRBD1; j_gene: TRBJ1-2; CDR3aa: CSVESGQGITNYGYTF; CDR3nt: TGCAGCGTTGAGTCTGGACAGGGGATTACTAACTATGGCTACACCTTC
abundance: many; v_gene: TRBV4-1; d_gene: TRBD2; j_gene: TRBJ2-1; CDR3aa: CASSQVRGGFHEQFF; CDR3nt: TGCGCCAGCAGCCAAGTGCGGGGGGGCTTTCATGAGCAGTTCTTC
abundance: few; v_gene: TRBV9; d_gene: -; j_gene: TRBJ2-1; CDR3aa: CASSVAGSAYNEQFF; CDR3nt: TGTGCCAGCAGCGTAGCGGGGTCCGCATACAATGAGCAGTTCTTC
abundance: -; v_gene: TRBV5-4; d_gene: TRBD1; j_gene: TRBJ1-3; CDR3aa: CASTMTGGGGRNTIYF; CDR3nt: TGTGCCAGCACCATGACAGGGGGTGGTGGAAGAAACACCATATATTTT
abundance: many; v_gene: TRBV5-1; d_gene: TRBD1; j_gene: TRBJ1-1; CDR3aa: CASSLRGQGSTEAFF; CDR3nt: TGCGCCAGCAGCTTGAGGGGACAGGGTTCTACTGAAGCTTTCTTT
abundance: many; v_gene: TRBV7-9; d_gene: -; j_gene: TRBJ2-6; CDR3aa: CASSPGSYSGANVLTF; CDR3nt: TGTGCCAGCAGCCCCGGATCTTACTCTGGGGCCAACGTCCTGACTTTC
abundance: -; v_gene: TRBV7-3; d_gene: -; j_gene: TRBJ2-6; CDR3aa: CASSLRGGGANVLTF; CDR3nt: TGTGCCAGCAGCTTAAGGGGCGGTGGGGCCAACGTCCTGACTTTC
abundance: many; v_gene: TRBV5-4; d_gene: -; j_gene: TRBJ1-1; CDR3aa: CASSLVAENTEAFF; CDR3nt: TGTGCCAGCAGCTTGGTGGCAGAGAACACTGAAGCTTTCTTT
abundance: many; v_gene: TRBV28; d_gene: TRBD1; j_gene: TRBJ2-5; CDR3aa: CASSAGTGGVKTQYF; CDR3nt: TGTGCCAGCAGTGCGGGGACAGGGGGCGTTAAGACCCAGTACTTC
abundance: few; v_gene: TRBV5-1; d_gene: -; j_gene: TRBJ2-1; CDR3aa: CASSGLGDNEQFF; CDR3nt: TGCGCCAGCAGCGGGTTAGGGGACAATGAGCAGTTCTTC
abundance: few; v_gene: TRBV7-9; d_gene: -; j_gene: TRBJ2-3; CDR3aa: CASSSQTRSTDTQYF; CDR3nt: TGTGCCAGCAGCTCCCAGACACGAAGCACAGATACGCAGTATTTT
abundance: few; v_gene: TRBV20-1; d_gene: -; j_gene: TRBJ1-6; CDR3aa: CSASRALTSSPLHF; CDR3nt: TGCAGTGCTAGTCGGGCCCTTACCAGTTCACCCCTCCACTTT